The rows below give T cell receptor beta chains drawn from one sample of a study of post-analysis software for immune sequencing data. From the PCR reads, TCRdb called clonotypes with MiXCR, one entry per CDR3 protein. The sample includes a few hundred thousand distinct CDR3 sequences, 30% to 45% of them seen just once. Material for sequencing was blood. The source is a girl aged 10-17 years with multiple sclerosis. CDR3s include the opening cysteine and the closing phenylalanine or tryptophan. D genes are given only for firm matches. Size values are once, few and many counts, or a class for expanded clones, and some rows have none.

v_call	clone_size	d_call	j_call	cdr3_nt	cdr3_aa
TRBV7-2	few	TRBD2	TRBJ2-5	TGTGCCAGCAGCGGAACGGGGGGTCGGGGGGAGACCCAGTACTTC	CASSGTGGRGETQYF
TRBV10-1	few	NA	TRBJ1-6	TGCGCCAGCAGTGAGGCCCCAGCCTGGGGGTCACCCCTCCACTTT	CASSEAPAWGSPLHF
TRBV5-1	many	NA	TRBJ2-7	TGCGCCAGCAGCTTGTCCGGCCCCTCCTACGAGCAGTACTTC	CASSLSGPSYEQYF
TRBV7-9	few	NA	TRBJ1-1	TGTGCCAGCAGCTTGTCGGGACGCCTGAACACTGAAGCTTTCTTT	CASSLSGRLNTEAFF
TRBV5-1	NA	NA	TRBJ2-4	TGCGCCAGCAGCCTACAAGGGACGGGGGAGCAGTACTTC	CASSLQGTGEQYF
TRBV11-3	NA	NA	TRBJ2-5	TGTGCCAGCAGCTTGTCAGCAGGGGAGGAGACCCAGTACTTC	CASSLSAGEETQYF
TRBV7-6	NA	TRBD2	TRBJ2-3	TGTGCCAGCAGCTATTCTCTAGCGGGGGGGCCCACAGATACGCAGTATTTT	CASSYSLAGGPTDTQYF
TRBV7-3	NA	TRBD1	TRBJ2-7	TGTGCCAGCAGCTTACAGGGGGAAGGACTCTACGAGCAGTACTTC	CASSLQGEGLYEQYF
TRBV7-6	few	TRBD2	TRBJ2-1	TGTGCCAGCAGCTCCCTCACTAGCGGCTTATACAATGAGCAGTTCTTC	CASSSLTSGLYNEQFF
TRBV6-5	NA	TRBD1	TRBJ1-1	TGTGCCAGCAGCCTCCGGGACAGGCACGCTGAAGCTTTCTTT	CASSLRDRHAEAFF
TRBV20-1	few	NA	TRBJ1-4	TGCAGTGCGGACAGCCTTAATGAAAAACTGTTTTTT	CSADSLNEKLFF
TRBV6-5	NA	NA	TRBJ1-5	TGTGCCGCCAGTGGGGGGATGGATCAGCCCCAGCATTTT	CAASGGMDQPQHF
TRBV20-1	NA	NA	TRBJ1-4	TGCAGTGCTAAAGGGGAAGGAGAAAAACTGTTTTTT	CSAKGEGEKLFF